This T cell receptor beta chain appears in the sequencing data of a study of T cell changes during pregnancy in multiple sclerosis. This clone was observed a single time. The CDR3 totals 16 residues. The germline V gene encodes CDR1 SGHTA and CDR2 FQGNSA. V was clipped by 0 bases and J by 2 bases; unmatched bases: 5. Libraries were prepared by immunoSEQ multiplex PCR; TCRdb keeps only in-frame clonotypes and omits some of them. Here the sample spans tens of thousands of clones, 93% being singletons. The receptor was derived from a female donor with multiple sclerosis, enrolled in a pregnancy study. J is TRBJ2-7 and V is TRBV7-2, with 9 positions matching TRBD2. Specimen: peripheral blood, collected after pregnancy. DNA of the CDR3: TGTGCCAGCAGCTTAGCGTCGAGCGGGAGGACCTACGAGCAGTACTTC. Amino acids: CASSLASSGRTYEQYF. The full variable domain, in which reference TRBV7-2 and TRBJ2-7 provide the parts outside the CDR3, is GAGVSQSPSNKVTEKGKDVELRCDPISGHTALYWYRQSLGQGLEFLIYFQGNSAPDKSGLPSDRFSAERTGGSVSTLTIQRTQQEDSAVYLCASSLASSGRTYEQYFGPGTRLTVT.